This T cell receptor beta chain is drawn from a study of CD8+CD57+ T cells in acquired aplastic anemia. For the study at large: Quantities of DNA derived from sorted CD4+ and CD8+ cells averaged 3.2 ug. About 10 million reads were obtained on average for healthy donor CD4+ cells. Study-wide results and caveats: The same twenty-nine CD8+ CDR3 sequences occurred in patients and in controls. Patients versus controls showed no significant CD8+ Simpson's diversity difference.

The CDR3 runs to 16 residues. Per the germline V gene, CDR1 is MNHEY and CDR2 is SVGAGI. Genomic DNA provided the template from which TCR beta VDJ and CDR3 profiles were obtained. TCRdb recomputed calls from the reads with MiXCR, one row per CDR3 protein. The repertoire has fewer than 150,000 distinct CDR3 sequences, 48% of them found once; the top ten carry roughly 2.7%. In this sample, this clonotype turned up once. Its antigen is not identified. One end of the junction fails to match germline, which may point to a read error. The sequence derives from a human donor in good health, serving as a control. The J gene is TRBJ1-6, the V gene TRBV6-5; 9 nucleotides match TRBD1. Specimen: sorted CD4+, CD8+, or CD8+CD57+ T cells (not recorded which) from PBMCs. The CDR3 loop reads CASSYSLQGAGSPLRF. The CDR3 DNA reads as TGTGCCAGCAGCTACTCCTTACAGGGGGCAGGTTCACCCCTCCGCTTT.